The sequence of this T cell receptor (beta chain) was determined in a study of cytomegalovirus exposure and HLA in healthy donors. The PCR was carried out with 60 Vbeta primers and 13 Jbeta primers. Assay: immunoSEQ multiplex PCR; the TCRdb copy retains only in-frame clones and omits some. Here the sample spans around 160,000 clones, about 75% being singletons. The CDR3 extends over 17 amino acids. CDR1 is MDHEN, CDR2 SYDVKM, per germline. This clone was picked up a small number of times. Its antigen remains unknown. General study points: TRBV6-2, TRBV6-3 and some other V segments were unresolvable in 87-base-pair reads. Later on, analysis showed that most CMV-associated TCR beta chains appeared to be HLA-restricted.

The chain has TRBV28 and TRBJ2-5, with 10 bases fitting TRBD2. The closer fit of TRBJ2-7 to the DNA end suggests the J call may be wrong. The sequenced sample consisted of PBMCs. The clonotype originates from a male donor in good health and CMV-seronegative. Here the CDR3 DNA reads TGTGCCAGCAGCTTCGGGCTAGCGGGAGACAAATCCTACGAGCAGTACTTC. Translating it yields CASSFGLAGDKSYEQYF.